What follows describes a single T cell receptor beta chain. Under the authors' procedure: Reference gene primer amplification in the assay estimated nucleated cell counts. Generated by immunoSEQ multiplex PCR, the TCRdb table keeps only in-frame clones and is missing some. V and J calls and clone size are those listed in that table; D and trimming were worked out from the DNA. The profile shows 90,000 to 100,000 clones, about nine tenths of them singletons. This sample was included in a study of blood T cell repertoires in COVID-19. Study-wide context: Acute and convalescent COVID-19 samples came from the United States, Italy and Spain. From T cells, B-cell-depleted T cells, or PBMCs came the material, which was cDNA or gDNA.

This CDR3 contains 14 residues. Germline CDR1 and CDR2: GTSNPN and SVGIG (reference sequence). Deletions cut 3 bases from V and 6 bases from J, with 17 bases between. The receptor was derived from a man in his forties or fifties with acute or convalescent COVID-19. Sequenced input: peripheral blood. The chain carries TRBV30 and TRBJ1-2; tentative D call: TRBD1 (5 bases). The CDR3 spells CAWRLSGGENGYTF. CDR3 nucleotides: TGTGCCTGGAGACTCTCGGGGGGGGAAAATGGCTACACCTTC.